This T cell receptor (beta chain) emerged from a study of cytomegalovirus exposure and HLA in healthy donors. Regarding the study as a whole: The study had only CMV serostatus as immune exposure information. The authors reported that TCR beta sequences could predict HLA-A and HLA-B alleles. These predictions were accurate for most subjects in the first cohort. Later work found most CMV-associated TCR beta chains apparently HLA-restricted.

V lost 5 bases, J lost 6 bases, and 22 bases lay in between. The CDR3 consists of 16 residues. CDR1 is SEHNR and CDR2 is FQNEAQ in the germline V gene (reference sequence). A note on this clone: What it binds is unknown.

Primers for the PCR totalled 60 Vbeta and 13 Jbeta. Sequenced by immunoSEQ multiplex PCR; TCRdb stores in-frame clones only, minus some. The sample shows 100,000 or so clones, 75% of them seen only once. J is TRBJ1-2 and V is TRBV7-9, with D possibly matching TRBD1 (5 bases). Input material: PBMCs. This receptor was identified in a male donor in good health and CMV-seropositive. This chain's CDR3 is CASSRPTGFGADGYTF. In DNA form, the CDR3 reads TGTGCCAGCAGCCGGCCTACAGGTTTTGGGGCGGATGGCTACACCTTC.